The 9 T cell receptor beta chains below come from one sample, sequenced in a study of blood T cell repertoires in COVID-19. The repertoire was sequenced with immunoSEQ multiplex PCR; TCRdb's copy has only in-frame clones and lacks some. The sample lists fewer than 300,000 clones, 80% to 90% occurring once. The sample was peripheral blood. All receptors derive from a man of 80 years or more with acute or convalescent COVID-19.

Only one count was recorded for this clone. The rearrangement joins TRBV28 to TRBJ1-2; tentatively, D is TRBD1 (5 bases). This CDR3 contains 14 residues. The V end lost 2 bases, the J end lost 4 bases, and 11 bases lay between the germline ends. Germline loops: CDR1 MDHEN, CDR2 SYDVKM. CDR3 loop: CASSLRQGFYGYTF. CDR3 nucleotide sequence: TGTGCCAGCAGTTTACGGCAGGGTTTCTATGGCTACACCTTC.

This chain connects TRBV24-1 to TRBJ2-3; 8 bases fit TRBD2. Germline-derived CDR1 and CDR2 are KGHDR and SFDVKD. Losses at the gene ends were 2 bases for V and 3 bases for J; bases not matched to a gene: 6. The CDR3 length is 16 residues. CDR3 in amino acids: CATSDSQRGSTDTQYF. For the CDR3, the DNA is TGTGCCACCAGTGATTCCCAGCGGGGGTCGACAGATACGCAGTATTTT.

The chain joins TRBV5-1 to TRBJ2-1; TRBD2 matches 13 bases. This CDR3 has 15 residues. The ends lost 4 bases at V and 10 bases at J; junction bases unmatched: 8. The germline V gene encodes CDR1 SGHRS and CDR2 YFSETQ. CDR3 sequence: CASSLQGTSGMEQFF. As DNA, the CDR3 is TGCGCCAGCAGCCTCCAGGGGACTAGCGGGATGGAGCAGTTCTTC. The full variable domain, its missing parts supplied by reference TRBV5-1 and TRBJ2-1, is KAGVTQTPRYLIKTRGQQVTLSCSPISGHRSVSWYQQTPGQGLQFLFEYFSETQRNKGNFPGRFSGRQFSNSRSEMNVSTLELGDSALYLCASSLQGTSGMEQFFGPGTRLTVL.

J is TRBJ1-2 and V is TRBV24-1; TRBD1 agrees at 8 bases. Trimming at V came to 2 bases and at J to 7 bases, leaving 26 bases not matched to a gene. This CDR3 spans 21 amino acids. Germline V gene sequence: CDR1 KGHDR, CDR2 SFDVKD. DNA of the CDR3: TGTGCCACCAGTGATTCCAGCAGGGGGCGCGTGGGCGTTTCGGGACTTGGTGGCTACACCTTC. It specifies CATSDSSRGRVGVSGLGGYTF.

This clone was seen only once. The rearrangement uses TRBV12-3 or TRBV12-4 and TRBJ2-5; a weak D match, TRBD2 (5 bases). V lost 6 bases and J 2 bases, leaving 10 bases between the germline ends. The CDR3 spans 13 residues. CDR3 residues: CASSPGVQETQYF. The CDR3 coding sequence is TGTGCCAGCAGCCCCGGGGTGCAAGAGACCCAGTACTTC.

The chain couples TRBV10-1 to TRBJ2-1; TRBD1 matches at 9 bases. The junction had 3 bases not matched to a gene; V was cut back by 0 bases and J by 12 bases. The CDR3 has 13 residues. Germline assignment: CDR1 WNHNN and CDR2 SYGVQD (reference sequence). Here the CDR3 reads CASSESTGGVQFF. CDR3 DNA: TGCGCCAGCAGTGAGTCCACAGGGGGCGTGCAGTTCTTC.

The chain recombines TRBV5-1 with TRBJ2-2; 15 bases fit TRBD2. Per germline, CDR1 SGHRS and CDR2 YFSETQ. Losses at the gene ends were 2 bases for V and 3 bases for J; bases not matched to a gene: 5. The CDR3 covers 18 residues. CDR3: CASSFGLAGGPYTGELFF. The CDR3 bases are TGCGCCAGCAGCTTTGGACTAGCGGGAGGGCCTTACACCGGGGAGCTGTTTTTT.

The V gene is TRBV6-1, the J gene TRBJ2-3; 7 bases are a match to TRBD1. The CDR3 runs 16 residues. Germline trimming cut 0 bases from V and 6 bases from J; bases unmatched to any gene: 9. Germline loops: CDR1 MNHNS, CDR2 SASEGT. The CDR3 here is CASSEALGTAWDTQYF. DNA for the CDR3: TGTGCCAGCAGTGAAGCGCTGGGGACAGCCTGGGATACGCAGTATTTT.

This clone was counted only a few times. This chain joins TRBV6-1 and TRBJ1-6, with D perhaps matching TRBD1 (5 bases). Germline V lookup: CDR1 MNHNS, CDR2 SASEGT. V lost 0 bases and J 9 bases, leaving 12 bases between the germline ends. There are 15 residues in the CDR3. The CDR3: CASSEANFGASPLHF. The CDR3 DNA follows: TGTGCCAGCAGTGAAGCGAATTTTGGGGCTTCACCCCTCCACTTT.